The 15 T cell receptor beta chains in this list originate from one sample, sequenced in a study of long-term antiretroviral therapy in people with HIV. Researchers ran immunoSEQ v3.0 at survey level. Using immunoSEQ multiplex PCR, the repertoire was profiled, and TCRdb retains in-frame clones only, with some absent. The sample lists 35,000 or so clones, around 83% occurring once. Sequences were derived from unsorted PBMCs, sampled just over 2.7 years before starting antiretroviral therapy. The receptor source for this set is a woman younger than 45 with HIV.

The gene calls are TRBV6-6 and TRBJ1-2, with unresolved D. The CDR3 is 12 residues long. Germline assignment: CDR1 MNHNY and CDR2 SVGAGI (reference sequence). V was shortened by 8 bases and J by 8 bases, with 15 bases between the two germline ends. CDR3 amino acids: CASRVLSDGYTF. CDR3 DNA sequence: TGTGCCAGCCGCGTGCTCTCTGACGGCTACACCTTC.

This rearrangement joins TRBV6-1 to TRBJ1-1, with 11 positions matching TRBD1. J gave up 5 bases and V 6 bases, and 2 bases lay outside the gene matches. CDR1 and CDR2 (germline): MNHNS, SASEGT. The CDR3 spans 13 residues. The CDR3 sequence is CASSRDRGTEAFF. The CDR3 DNA reads TGTGCCAGCAGCCGGGACAGGGGGACTGAAGCTTTCTTT.

V gene TRBV5-1 combines with J gene TRBJ1-2; 9 bases agree with TRBD1. Germline CDR1 SGHRS, CDR2 YFSETQ. Losses at the gene ends were 4 bases for V and 2 bases for J; bases not matched to a gene: 12. The CDR3 has 17 residues. CDR3 DNA sequence: TGCGCCAGCAGCGCACAGGGGGCCGGTGGGGTCAACTATGGCTACACCTTC. This gives the protein CASSAQGAGGVNYGYTF.

The gene calls are TRBV19 and TRBJ1-6; D remains unclear. The germline V gene encodes CDR1 LNHDA and CDR2 SQIVND (reference sequence). The CDR3 is 13 residues long. Trimming pared 1 base from V and 12 bases from J, leaving 10 bases between. The chain's CDR3 is CASSIATGKPLHF. The CDR3 coding sequence is TGTGCCAGTAGTATAGCAACTGGTAAACCCCTCCACTTT.

V and J are TRBV2 and TRBJ2-5; 7 bases agree with TRBD2. Germline-derived CDR1 and CDR2 are SNHLY and FYNNEI. V was clipped by 6 bases and J by 4 bases; unmatched bases: 2. This CDR3 region has 12 residues. In nucleotides, the CDR3 is TGTGCCAGCAGGGGGGGGTCAGAGACCCAGTACTTC. Protein sequence: CASRGGSETQYF.

V gene TRBV4-1 combines with J gene TRBJ1-5; D call uncertain. The V end lost 0 bases, the J end lost 4 bases, and 13 bases lay between the germline ends. Germline loops: CDR1 MGHRA, CDR2 YSYEKL. This CDR3 spans 16 amino acids. CDR3 in amino acids: CASSQDLFGGNQPQHF. The CDR3 DNA reads TGCGCCAGCAGCCAAGATTTATTTGGCGGGAATCAGCCCCAGCATTTT.

The chain is built from TRBV19 and TRBJ1-1, with 11 positions matching TRBD1. V lost 6 bases to trimming and J lost 2 bases; unmatched junction nucleotides: 8. Germline V gene sequence: CDR1 LNHDA, CDR2 SQIVND (reference sequence). This CDR3 contains 16 residues. Here the CDR3 reads CASRPRTGGTNTEAFF. The CDR3 region has the DNA TGTGCCAGTAGACCCAGGACAGGGGGCACTAACACTGAAGCTTTCTTT.

This chain uses TRBV2 with TRBJ1-3; tentative D call: TRBD1 (5 bases). This CDR3 is built from 15 residues. Germline CDR1 is SNHLY and CDR2 is FYNNEI. Deletions cut 8 bases from V and 0 bases from J, with 14 bases between. CDR3 sequence: CASSPNRPSGNTIYF. For the CDR3, the DNA is TGTGCCAGCTCACCAAACAGGCCCTCTGGAAACACCATATATTTT.

V gene TRBV4-1 combines with J gene TRBJ2-1; 8 bases agree with TRBD1. CDR1 and CDR2 (germline): MGHRA, YSYEKL. The CDR3 is 17 amino acids. V was clipped by 3 bases and J by 9 bases; unmatched bases: 16. In DNA, the CDR3 is TGCGCCAGCAGCCATCGCCAACAGGGGGGCCGTGATAGTGAGCAGTTCTTC. Encoded protein: CASSHRQQGGRDSEQFF.

The CDR3 nucleotides read TGTGCCAGCAGTTTAGGGCAGGGGATCTATGGCTACACCTTC. Residues: CASSLGQGIYGYTF. The chain uses TRBV27 and TRBJ1-2; a weak D match, TRBD1 (6 bases). The germline CDR1 and CDR2 sequences are MNHEY and SMNVEV (reference sequence). With 2 bases removed from V and 4 bases from J, the gap between germline ends came to 11 bases. The CDR3 has 14 amino acids.

The rearrangement links TRBV6-1 to TRBJ2-2, with unresolved D. CDR1 is MNHNS, CDR2 SASEGT, per germline. Trimming took off 5 bases at V and 0 bases at J, with 4 bases between the two ends. The CDR3 runs to 13 residues. CDR3 residues: CASSIANTGELFF. The CDR3 DNA sequence: TGTGCCAGCAGTATAGCGAACACCGGGGAGCTGTTTTTT.

This chain connects TRBV4-1 to TRBJ2-7; the match to TRBD1 covers 10 bases. V lost 5 bases and J lost 4; bases outside the gene matches: 8. This CDR3 region has 15 residues. Germline V gene sequence: CDR1 MGHRA, CDR2 YSYEKL. The CDR3 bases are TGCGCCAGCAGCGTAGACAGGGGGCGGGTATACGAGCAGTACTTC. It yields the protein CASSVDRGRVYEQYF.

The chain employs TRBV6-6 and TRBJ2-2, with D tentatively TRBD2 (5 bases). V lost 0 bases and J lost 5, with 7 bases in between. The CDR3 is made up of 14 amino acids. Germline CDR1 and CDR2: MNHNY and SVGAGI (reference sequence). The CDR3 sequence: CASSYSRVTGELFF. Here the CDR3 DNA reads TGTGCCAGCAGTTACTCGCGGGTAACCGGGGAGCTGTTTTTT.

The genes are TRBV15 and TRBJ2-7; 7 bases line up with TRBD2. The V and J ends lost 4 bases and 4 bases, in that order; junction bases with no gene match: 7. Germline CDR1 reads LNHNV; CDR2 reads YYDKDF (reference sequence). CDR3 size: 14 residues. The DNA for the CDR3 is TGTGCCACCAGCATGGACGGGGGGAATTACGAGCAGTACGTC. Its protein product is CATSMDGGNYEQYV.

The chain combines TRBV7-8 with TRBJ1-4; possible D gene TRBD1, 6 bases. CDR1 is SGHVS and CDR2 is FQNEAQ in the germline V gene. CDR3 length: 17 amino acids. Trimming pared 1 base from V and 5 bases from J, leaving 17 bases between. Written as DNA, the CDR3 is TGTGCCAGCAGCTTAGGGGCAGGGGCCCGTTCGAATGAAAAACTGTTTTTT. It codes for CASSLGAGARSNEKLFF.